Described below is a single T cell receptor (beta chain) sequence and its context. As yet, its antigen is unknown. The record originates from a study of T cell responses to AZD1222 COVID-19 vaccine. Turning to the study itself: Pooled together were second doses at about 4 or about 12 weeks.

Profiled with immunoSEQ multiplex PCR; TCRdb holds only in-frame clones, not every one. The table has around 100,000 clones, approximately 90% seen once. Study-level results: Donors were mostly white British, more females; clonal diversity possibly underestimated. Only five or six people who got AZD1222 tested seropositive at baseline.

This specimen was peripheral blood, taken on day 0 of AZD1222 vaccination. This receptor was obtained from an adult in good health.

CDR3 sequence (DNA): TGTGCCAGCAGCAAAGTGAGACAGGGGGCTTACGAGCAGTACTTC. Protein: CASSKVRQGAYEQYF. The chain is built from TRBV21-1 and TRBJ2-7; TRBD1 is taken as the D call from the table, unchecked against the DNA. TRBV21-1 is labeled a pseudogene. The CDR3 runs to 15 residues.